One TCR beta chain is described in this entry. This CDR3 spans 17 amino acids. V lost 3 bases and J lost 2, with 15 bases in between. The germline CDR1 and CDR2 sequences are SGHDT and YYEEEE. This record comes from a study of blood T cell repertoires in COVID-19. Study details: Some COVID-19 samples were acute and others convalescent; all came from the United States, Italy and Spain. From T cells, B-cell-depleted T cells, or PBMCs came the material, which was cDNA or gDNA.

Authors' data handling: Counts of nucleated cells, estimated from reference gene primer amplification, were obtained. The table came from immunoSEQ multiplex PCR; TCRdb's copy has only in-frame clones and leaves some out. V and J calls and clone size follow that table, whereas D and trimming were derived from the DNA. The sample has 400,000 to 500,000 clones; approximately 90% are singletons. The chain has TRBV5-6 and TRBJ2-6; perhaps TRBD1 as D (5 bases). Sequencing input: peripheral blood. The clonotype originates from a woman aged 25 to 45 with active or convalescent COVID-19. CDR3 in DNA: TGTGCCAGCAGCTCGCCCCGGATAGGGGCTGGGGCCAACGTCCTGACTTTC. Amino acid sequence: CASSSPRIGAGANVLTF.